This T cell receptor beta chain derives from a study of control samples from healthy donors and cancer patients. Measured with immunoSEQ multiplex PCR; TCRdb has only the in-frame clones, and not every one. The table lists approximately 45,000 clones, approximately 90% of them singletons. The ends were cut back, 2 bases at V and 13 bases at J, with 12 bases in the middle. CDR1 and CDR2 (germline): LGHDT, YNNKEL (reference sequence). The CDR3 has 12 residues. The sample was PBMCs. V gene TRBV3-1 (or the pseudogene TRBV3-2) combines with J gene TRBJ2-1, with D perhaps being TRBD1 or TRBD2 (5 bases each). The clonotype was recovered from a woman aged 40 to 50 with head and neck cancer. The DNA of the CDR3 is TGTGCCAGCAGCCAACCGGGACGGGCTCAGTTCTTC. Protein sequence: CASSQPGRAQFF.